The 18 T cell receptor beta chains given below trace back to one sample, sequenced in a study of T cells in Graves' hyperthyroidism and ophthalmopathy. The investigators amplified TCR beta CDR3 regions from RNA transcripts. When the TCR CDR3 underwent first-round RT-PCR, the HTBI primer set was used. TCRdb reprocessed the multiplex PCR reads with MiXCR, giving one entry per CDR3 protein. The sample has some 720,000 distinct CDR3 sequences, roughly 15% seen once. The sample comprised blood. These receptors were taken from a man aged 18 to 29 with Graves' hyperthyroidism.

This clonotype was seen only a few times. The chain couples TRBV6-1 to TRBJ2-7, with D possibly called TRBD1 or TRBD2 (5 bases each). The germline gives CDR1 MNHNS, CDR2 SASEGT. The CDR3 extends over 11 amino acids. V was pared by 8 bases and J by 6 bases, with 11 bases between. DNA of the CDR3: TGTGCCAGCCAACTAGGGGTCGAGCAGTACTTC. Translating gives CASQLGVEQYF.

V is TRBV20-1 and J is TRBJ2-5; D perhaps matches TRBD1 (5 bases). The CDR3 is 15 residues long. The ends were cut back, 5 bases at V and 0 bases at J, with 16 bases in the middle. CDR1 is DFQATT and CDR2 is SNEGSKA in the germline V gene (reference sequence). The CDR3 bases are TGCAGTGCTTATAACAGGACCCCGTACCAAGAGACCCAGTACTTC. Its translation: CSAYNRTPYQETQYF.

This clonotype showed up many times. The CDR3 bases are TGTGCCAGCAGTTTATTAGGGGGTACAGAAGGTGATACGCAGTATTTT. This encodes CASSLLGGTEGDTQYF. V and J are TRBV27 and TRBJ2-3; D possibly corresponds to TRBD1 (6 bases). Germline lookup yields CDR1 MNHEY and CDR2 SMNVEV (reference sequence). The CDR3 loop spans 16 amino acids. V was trimmed by 1 base and J by 6 bases, leaving 17 bases between them.

In the case of this clonotype: A much bigger clone sits one base away, suggesting this may be a read error. The chain carries TRBV2 and TRBJ2-7; D is perhaps TRBD2 (7 bases). The CDR3 is 14 amino acids. CDR1 and CDR2 from the germline V gene are SNHLY and FYNNEI. Trimming pared 1 base from V and 4 bases from J, leaving 11 bases between. CDR3 in DNA: TGTGCCAGCAGTGAAGGCGGGGGCCGGTACGAGCAGTACTTC. Its translation is CASSEGGGRYEQYF.

The V and J genes are TRBV7-3 and TRBJ1-1, with D uncertain. This CDR3 has 15 residues. Germline V lookup: CDR1 SGHTA, CDR2 FQGTGA. V was clipped by 1 base and J by 4 bases, with 13 bases between them. The CDR3 sequence is CASSLIAGSGTEAFF. The DNA for the CDR3 is TGTGCCAGCAGCTTAATCGCTGGAAGCGGCACTGAAGCTTTCTTT.

The chain joins TRBV11-2 to TRBJ2-5, with a tentative D call TRBD1 (5 bases). Trimming took off 2 bases at V and 5 bases at J, with 12 bases between the two ends. The CDR3 is made up of 14 amino acids. In germline, CDR1 is SGHAT, CDR2 FQNNGV. The CDR3 region has the DNA TGTGCCAGCAGCTTATGGGAAGGGGTCGAGACCCAGTACTTC. Protein: CASSLWEGVETQYF. Using reference TRBV11-2 and TRBJ2-5 for the parts outside the CDR3, the full variable domain is EAGVAQSPRYKIIEKRQSVAFWCNPISGHATLYWYQQILGQGPKLLIQFQNNGVVDDSQLPKDRFSAERLKGVDSTLKIQPAKLEDSAVYLCASSLWEGVETQYFGPGTRLLVL.

Ten or more counts support this clonotype. This chain links TRBV30 with TRBJ2-1; 11 bases map to TRBD1. V dropped 1 base and J dropped 9; count of bases not matched to a gene: 2. Germline loops: CDR1 GTSNPN, CDR2 SVGIG (reference sequence). The CDR3 consists of 13 residues. DNA for the CDR3: TGTGCCTGGAGTGGGACAGGGGGCACTGAGCAGTTCTTC. Protein sequence: CAWSGTGGTEQFF.

The chain employs TRBV24-1 and TRBJ2-5; TRBD1 agrees at 7 bases. Germline lookup yields CDR1 KGHDR and CDR2 SFDVKD. The V gene end was trimmed by 4 bases and the J gene end by 3 bases; junction bases not matched to a gene: 4. The CDR3 has 14 residues. CDR3 loop: CATSDVGTEETQYF. The CDR3 DNA sequence: TGTGCCACCAGTGACGTCGGGACAGAAGAGACCCAGTACTTC.

This clonotype was found many times. The chain carries TRBV20-1 and TRBJ2-7; no clear D gene. Trimming cost V 3 bases and J 2 bases, with 17 bases left between them. The CDR3 runs 15 residues. From germline, CDR1 is DFQATT and CDR2 SNEGSKA (reference sequence). CDR3 amino acids: CSASISGLVAYEQYF. CDR3 DNA: TGCAGTGCTAGCATCTCGGGCCTCGTCGCCTACGAGCAGTACTTC.

This clonotype was detected ten times or more. The chain recombines TRBV20-1 with TRBJ2-7; 8 bases match TRBD1. CDR3 length: 14 residues. Germline-derived CDR1 and CDR2 are DFQATT and SNEGSKA (reference sequence). J lost 4 bases, V lost 4 bases, and 9 bases had no gene match. CDR3 protein: CSATRTGISYEQYF. CDR3 DNA sequence: TGCAGTGCTACCCGGACAGGGATAAGTTACGAGCAGTACTTC.

In its sample, this clonotype was seen once. The chain carries TRBV4-3 and TRBJ1-4; TRBD1 might be the D (5 bases). Germline V gives CDR1 LGHNA, CDR2 YSLEER. V gave up 3 bases and J gave up 7 bases, with 12 bases separating them. There are 14 residues in the CDR3. The CDR3, as DNA: TGCGCCAGCAGCCAGCTAGGGGAAGGTGAAAAACTGTTTTTT. The encoded protein is CASSQLGEGEKLFF.

This clonotype was seen many times. The chain recombines TRBV7-9 with TRBJ2-1; D unresolved. CDR1 and CDR2 (germline): SEHNR, FQNEAQ (reference sequence). V lost 10 bases to trimming and J lost 2 bases, with 15 bases between them. The CDR3 runs to 14 residues. CDR3 protein: CATLSLDAYNEQFF. The CDR3 DNA sequence: TGTGCCACCTTATCCTTAGACGCCTACAATGAGCAGTTCTTC.

This clonotype was detected ten times or more. The CDR3 DNA sequence: TGCGCCAGCAGATCCGGGGAGCGGACAGATACGCAGTATTTT. Its translation: CASRSGERTDTQYF. The rearrangement joins TRBV5-1 to TRBJ2-3, with D perhaps matching TRBD2 (5 bases). V dropped 5 bases and J dropped 3 bases, with 13 bases sitting between them. CDR1 and CDR2 from the germline V gene are SGHRS and YFSETQ. The CDR3 totals 14 residues. The full variable domain, in which reference TRBV5-1 and TRBJ2-3 provide the parts outside the CDR3, is KAGVTQTPRYLIKTRGQQVTLSCSPISGHRSVSWYQQTPGQGLQFLFEYFSETQRNKGNFPGRFSGRQFSNSRSEMNVSTLELGDSALYLCASRSGERTDTQYFGPGTRLTVL.

The rearrangement uses TRBV5-1 and TRBJ2-5; 14 nucleotides agree with TRBD2. With 3 bases clipped from V and 5 bases from J, the junction kept 6 bases outside the gene matches. From germline, CDR1 is SGHRS and CDR2 YFSETQ. The CDR3 has 16 residues. The CDR3 protein is CASSSGLAGGTETQYF. The DNA for the CDR3 is TGCGCCAGCAGCTCCGGACTAGCGGGAGGAACGGAGACCCAGTACTTC.

This clonotype came up a few times. The V and J genes are TRBV5-1 and TRBJ1-1; D gene unclear. Trimming shortened V by 0 bases and J by 0 bases, and 12 bases separated the two germline ends. The CDR3 spans 16 residues. The germline V gene has CDR1 SGHRS and CDR2 YFSETQ. DNA of the CDR3: TGCGCCAGCAGCTTGGCCAGCCCGCTTGTGAACACTGAAGCTTTCTTT. Translation: CASSLASPLVNTEAFF. The variable domain in full, completed from reference TRBV5-1 and TRBJ1-1, reads KAGVTQTPRYLIKTRGQQVTLSCSPISGHRSVSWYQQTPGQGLQFLFEYFSETQRNKGNFPGRFSGRQFSNSRSEMNVSTLELGDSALYLCASSLASPLVNTEAFFGQGTRLTVV.

This clonotype was seen more than once but under ten times. This chain joins TRBV4-3 and TRBJ2-5, with a weak D call TRBD2 (5 bases). The germline V and J ends were trimmed by 1 base and 3 bases, with 12 bases remaining between them. The CDR3 length is 15 residues. CDR1 is LGHNA, CDR2 YSLEER, per germline. In DNA, the CDR3 is TGCGCCAGCAGCCAAGTCGGCGGGTGGGAAGAGACCCAGTACTTC. Encoded protein: CASSQVGGWEETQYF.

This clonotype was recorded many times. The chain carries TRBV7-9 and TRBJ2-1, with 8 positions matching TRBD2. The CDR3 runs to 15 residues. CDR1 and CDR2 from the germline V gene are SEHNR and FQNEAQ (reference sequence). J was trimmed by 7 bases and V by 3 bases; bases with no gene match: 8. CDR3 DNA: TGTGCCAGCAGCTTCGAGGCGGGAGGTATGAATGAGCAGTTCTTC. Translation gives CASSFEAGGMNEQFF.

Concerning this clonotype itself: This sequence may be a read error, since a much larger clone differs from it by one base. V gene TRBV5-1 combines with J gene TRBJ2-1, with a weak D call TRBD1 (6 bases). With the DNA end fitting TRBJ2-7 better, the J assignment may be wrong. This CDR3 region has 17 residues. Germline V CDR1 and CDR2: SGHRS, YFSETQ. The chain's CDR3 is CASSLGALGGPANEQYF. The CDR3 DNA follows: TGCGCCAGCAGCTTGGGTGCCTTAGGGGGACCGGCGAATGAGCAGTACTTC.